This T cell receptor (beta chain) emerged from a study of blood T cell repertoires in COVID-19. Across the whole study: Sites in the United States, Italy and Spain provided acute and convalescent COVID-19 samples. Nucleic acid was either cDNA or gDNA, and it came from T cells, B-cell-depleted T cells, or PBMCs.

Some clones are missing from TCRdb's copy, which holds only in-frame ones; the method was immunoSEQ multiplex PCR. Of 200,000 to 250,000 clones listed, 80% are singletons. Germline V gene sequence: CDR1 MNHEY, CDR2 SVGEGT. Trimming shortened V by 0 bases and J by 1 base, and 12 bases separated the two germline ends. This CDR3 region has 16 residues. This chain joins TRBV6-2 or TRBV6-3 and TRBJ1-1, with D perhaps matching TRBD1 (5 bases). Sequencing was performed on peripheral blood. This sequence originates from a human donor in a cohort sampled during active COVID-19. CDR3 nucleotide sequence: TGTGCCAGCAGTTACTCGAGTGGAGGGACGAACACTGAAGCTTTCTTT. Translation: CASSYSSGGTNTEAFF.